The T cell receptor beta chain under discussion was sequenced for a study of technical replicates of blood from a handful of donors. This clone showed up just once. Germline V CDR1 and CDR2: LNHDA, SQIVND (reference sequence). The CDR3 spans 15 residues. V trimming: 4 bases; J trimming: 6 bases; junction bases outside the gene matches: 8. Sequencing used immunoSEQ multiplex PCR; TCRdb keeps in-frame clones, though not all of them. This table holds about 17,000 clones, under 90% found once. This sequence was found in a human donor in good health. Some clones in this sample may be carry-over from other donors' samples. V usage is TRBV19 and J usage is TRBJ1-4, with 7 bases fitting TRBD1. The sequenced sample was PBMCs. CDR3 coding DNA: TGTGCCAGTAGTACTCGGACAGGAGGTTATGAAAAACTGTTTTTT. Protein sequence: CASSTRTGGYEKLFF.